The rows below give T cell receptor beta chains drawn from one sample of a study of shared clonotypes between healthy human individuals. This table comes from immunoSEQ multiplex PCR, and its TCRdb copy is limited to in-frame clones, with some not included. The repertoire holds approximately 2.5 million clones, with more than 90% as singletons. Sequenced: naive CD4+ T cells sorted from blood. The source of these receptors is a man younger than 35 in good health. Both conserved end residues are part of each CDR3. D genes are given only for firm matches. Not all rows give a size; the values are once, few, many and, for expanded clones, a class.

TGTGCCAGCAGCTTGTCTTGGAGCAATCAGCCCCAGCATTTT	CASSLSWSNQPQHF	.	TRBJ1-5	.	TRBV5-8
TGTGCCAGCAGCCAAGAAGGACAGGGGGGTGAAAAACTGTTTTTT	CASSQEGQGGEKLFF	.	TRBJ1-4	TRBD1	TRBV4-2
TGTGCCAGCAGTCCGTCGACAGGGAAAGGGAATCAGCCCCAGCATTTT	CASSPSTGKGNQPQHF	.	TRBJ1-5	TRBD1	TRBV28
TGTGCCAGCAGCTTAGCGGGGGGACTAGCGGGAGGGAGCCATGGGGATGAGCAGTTCTTC	CASSLAGGLAGGSHGDEQFF	.	TRBJ2-1	TRBD2	TRBV7-2
TGTGCCAGCAGTGATGGGGGACTGAGCAGGGGCAATGAGCAGTTCTTC	CASSDGGLSRGNEQFF	.	TRBJ2-1	.	TRBV6-1
TGCGCCGGACGACAGGGGAGCTCCTACGAGCAGTACTTC	CAGRQGSSYEQYF	.	TRBJ2-7	TRBD1	TRBV10-1
TGTGCCAGCAGCTTCACAGGGACTAGCACAGATACGCAGTATTTT	CASSFTGTSTDTQYF	.	TRBJ2-3	.	TRBV11-3
TGTGCCAGCAGTGAGTCCAGGGCTAGCAATCAGCCCCAGCATTTT	CASSESRASNQPQHF	.	TRBJ1-5	.	TRBV2
TGTGCCAGCAGCCGCCCCAGTGGTATGAACACTGAAGCTTTCTTT	CASSRPSGMNTEAFF	.	TRBJ1-1	.	TRBV28
TGCGCCAGCAGCCAGTCGGGGGGAGGGTTCTACAATGAGCAGTTCTTC	CASSQSGGGFYNEQFF	.	TRBJ2-1	TRBD2	TRBV4-1
TGTGCCAGTAGTATGCCGCCGACAGTGAACACTGAAGCTTTCTTT	CASSMPPTVNTEAFF	.	TRBJ1-1	.	TRBV19
TGTGCCAGCAGTGAAGGGATCTGGTCACCCCTCCACTTT	CASSEGIWSPLHF	.	TRBJ1-6	.	TRBV2
TGTGCCAGCAGCTCTGGACAGTCGGACCCCTATAATTCACCCCTCCACTTT	CASSSGQSDPYNSPLHF	.	TRBJ1-6	.	TRBV5-4
TGCGCCAGCAGCCCAATTGCAGGGTACAAAGGGGACACTGAAGCTTTCTTT	CASSPIAGYKGDTEAFF	once	TRBJ1-1	.	TRBV5-1
TGTGCCACGAGACAGGATCTGAACACTGAAGCTTTCTTT	CATRQDLNTEAFF	.	TRBJ1-1	.	TRBV10-3
TGTGCCAGCAGCTCGACCGGGACAGGGAACTCCTACGAGCAGTACTTC	CASSSTGTGNSYEQYF	once	TRBJ2-7	TRBD1	TRBV13
TGTGCCAGCAGGTCGGGACAGACCACCGGGGAGCTGTTTTTT	CASRSGQTTGELFF	.	TRBJ2-2	TRBD1	TRBV5-6
TGTGCCAGCAGTGATATCCTAGCGGGGGACTACGAGCAGTACTTC	CASSDILAGDYEQYF	.	TRBJ2-7	TRBD2	TRBV25-1
TGTGCCAGCAGCTTAGCGTTAGGCAGCATCTATGGCTACACCTTC	CASSLALGSIYGYTF	.	TRBJ1-2	.	TRBV7-2
TGCGCCAGCAGCCAAGAGAGTAGCGGGAGGGCAAAAAACATTCAGTACTTC	CASSQESSGRAKNIQYF	.	TRBJ2-4	TRBD2	TRBV4-1
TGTGCCAGCAGCCCGGGACAGGGGGCGCAGGATGAGCAGTTCTTC	CASSPGQGAQDEQFF	.	TRBJ2-1	TRBD1	TRBV4-2
TGTGCCAGCAGCATACGACAGCGAAACACTGAAGCTTTCTTT	CASSIRQRNTEAFF	.	TRBJ1-1	.	TRBV11-2
TGTGCCAGCAGTTCGGGACGGTATAATTCACCCCTCCACTTT	CASSSGRYNSPLHF	.	TRBJ1-6	.	TRBV6-5
TGTGCCAGCACTACATTCCGGACAGATACGCAGTATTTT	CASTTFRTDTQYF	.	TRBJ2-3	.	TRBV2
TGTGCCCGCTCGGACAGCTTGAACACTGAAGCTTTCTTT	CARSDSLNTEAFF	.	TRBJ1-1	.	TRBV30
TGTGCCAGCAGTTACCGCGCCGGGACGTGGGCCAACGTCCTGACTTTC	CASSYRAGTWANVLTF	.	TRBJ2-6	.	TRBV6-5
TGTGCCAGCAGTTACTCGGGACTAGCGGGGGCCTACGAGCAGTACTTC	CASSYSGLAGAYEQYF	.	TRBJ2-7	TRBD2	TRBV6-5
TGTGCCAGCAGCTTGGAGGGCTCTCACACCGGGGAGCTGTTTTTT	CASSLEGSHTGELFF	.	TRBJ2-2	.	TRBV5-4
TGTGCCAGTAGTATCGGACAGACAGATACGCAGTATTTT	CASSIGQTDTQYF	.	TRBJ2-3	.	TRBV19
TGTGCCAGTAGTATAGTTCTGGGCTTGCGCTCCTACAATGAGCAGTTCTTC	CASSIVLGLRSYNEQFF	.	TRBJ2-1	.	TRBV19
TGTGCTAGTGGTTTGGGACTACAGGGGAAACACGAGCAGTACTTC	CASGLGLQGKHEQYF	.	TRBJ2-7	TRBD1	TRBV12-5
TGTGCCATCAGCTTCCCCGGGGGCGGCGAGCAGTACTTC	CAISFPGGGEQYF	.	TRBJ2-7	.	TRBV10-3
TGTGCCAGTAGTCCTTTAGGGGGCCAGGGGGCTGGGGCCAACGTCCTGACTTTC	CASSPLGGQGAGANVLTF	.	TRBJ2-6	TRBD1	TRBV19
TGTGCCAGCAGCAGGGACAGGGGGCCATCTAACTATGGCTACACCTTC	CASSRDRGPSNYGYTF	.	TRBJ1-2	TRBD1	TRBV9
TGTGCCAGCAGCCACGTAGCGGGAGATACGCAGTATTTT	CASSHVAGDTQYF	.	TRBJ2-3	TRBD2	TRBV6-6
TGTGCCAGCAGTCGGGACAGCAATCAGCCCCAGCATTTT	CASSRDSNQPQHF	few	TRBJ1-5	.	TRBV6-5
TGTGCCACCCTCGCCAGCGGGAGGGCCGTAGATACGCAGTATTTT	CATLASGRAVDTQYF	.	TRBJ2-3	TRBD2	TRBV7-2
TGCGCCAGCAGCTTGGAAGGACAGGTTTACGAGCAGTACTTC	CASSLEGQVYEQYF	.	TRBJ2-7	TRBD1	TRBV5-1
TGTGCCAGCAGCGCTGGACTGCCGCTAGTGGGGTCACCCCTCCACTTT	CASSAGLPLVGSPLHF	.	TRBJ1-6	.	TRBV9
TGCGCCAGCAGTGAACGCCAGCTCACAGATACGCAGTATTTT	CASSERQLTDTQYF	.	TRBJ2-3	.	TRBV10-2
TGTGCCAGCAGTCAACCCCGGGGGGGCCCCGAGACCCAGTACTTC	CASSQPRGGPETQYF	.	TRBJ2-5	TRBD2	TRBV6-1
TGTGCCAGCAGCGTGGGAACTAATGAAAAACTGTTTTTT	CASSVGTNEKLFF	.	TRBJ1-4	.	TRBV5-4
TGTGCCAGTAGTATAGAAGGCAGGGGGACTTCACCCCTCCACTTT	CASSIEGRGTSPLHF	few	TRBJ1-6	TRBD1	TRBV19
TGTGCCAGTGGTTACCGGGGCGGGGGAGAGACCCAGTACTTC	CASGYRGGGETQYF	.	TRBJ2-5	TRBD2	TRBV6-1
TGTGCCAGTAGGGGACTAAGCAATCAGCCCCAGCATTTT	CASRGLSNQPQHF	.	TRBJ1-5	.	TRBV19
TGTGCCAGCAGCAGGGAGGGGGTCTATAATTCACCCCTCCACTTT	CASSREGVYNSPLHF	.	TRBJ1-6	.	TRBV5-6
TGCGCCAGCAGCGGGTCGACCTACGAGCAGTACTTC	CASSGSTYEQYF	.	TRBJ2-7	.	TRBV5-1
TGCGCCAGCAGTCGTGCCGGGACACTCTCCTACGAGCAGTACTTC	CASSRAGTLSYEQYF	.	TRBJ2-7	.	TRBV5-1
TGTGCCAGCAGCTTGGTCGGGGTCCCCACAGATACGCAGTATTTT	CASSLVGVPTDTQYF	.	TRBJ2-3	.	TRBV5-5
TGTGCCAGCAGCGTACAGAGCGGATACGAGCAGTACTTC	CASSVQSGYEQYF	.	TRBJ2-7	.	TRBV9
TGTGCCAGCAGTGAATCGACAGTAAATCAGCCCCAGCATTTT	CASSESTVNQPQHF	.	TRBJ1-5	.	TRBV6-1
TGTGCCAGCAGTTACGGATCGACTAGCGGGAGGGCGGAGCAGTACTTC	CASSYGSTSGRAEQYF	.	TRBJ2-7	TRBD2	TRBV6-5
TGCGCCAGCAGACCGGGACAGGGAGTCAATCAGCCCCAGCATTTT	CASRPGQGVNQPQHF	.	TRBJ1-5	TRBD1	TRBV5-1
TGTGCCAGCAGCTTAGTGGGACAGGGGGCCGAGACCCAGTACTTC	CASSLVGQGAETQYF	.	TRBJ2-5	TRBD1	TRBV7-6